The TCR beta chain under discussion was sequenced for a study of blood T cell repertoires in COVID-19. Study summary: Researchers got acute and convalescent COVID-19 samples from the United States, Italy and Spain. PBMCs, B-cell-depleted T cells, or T cells were the source of the cDNA or gDNA that made up the material.

This clone was picked up a small number of times. Authors' methods: Reference gene primer amplification yielded estimated nucleated cell counts. Method: immunoSEQ multiplex PCR; TCRdb's copy keeps in-frame clones and lacks some. That table is the source of V, J and clone size, and D and trimming were worked out from the DNA. Seen here are 340,000 or so clones, more than 75% observed once, and the top ten hold 1%. The sequence was obtained from a man aged 45-65 years with active or convalescent COVID-19. What was sequenced was peripheral blood.

CDR3 in amino acids: CASSLGHSYEQYF. DNA of the CDR3: TGTGCCAGCAGTTTAGGACACTCCTACGAGCAGTACTTC. This chain connects TRBV28 to TRBJ2-7; a weak D match, TRBD1 (5 bases). Germline V gives CDR1 MDHEN, CDR2 SYDVKM. This CDR3 spans 13 amino acids. V lost 2 bases and J 0 bases, leaving 5 bases between the germline ends.